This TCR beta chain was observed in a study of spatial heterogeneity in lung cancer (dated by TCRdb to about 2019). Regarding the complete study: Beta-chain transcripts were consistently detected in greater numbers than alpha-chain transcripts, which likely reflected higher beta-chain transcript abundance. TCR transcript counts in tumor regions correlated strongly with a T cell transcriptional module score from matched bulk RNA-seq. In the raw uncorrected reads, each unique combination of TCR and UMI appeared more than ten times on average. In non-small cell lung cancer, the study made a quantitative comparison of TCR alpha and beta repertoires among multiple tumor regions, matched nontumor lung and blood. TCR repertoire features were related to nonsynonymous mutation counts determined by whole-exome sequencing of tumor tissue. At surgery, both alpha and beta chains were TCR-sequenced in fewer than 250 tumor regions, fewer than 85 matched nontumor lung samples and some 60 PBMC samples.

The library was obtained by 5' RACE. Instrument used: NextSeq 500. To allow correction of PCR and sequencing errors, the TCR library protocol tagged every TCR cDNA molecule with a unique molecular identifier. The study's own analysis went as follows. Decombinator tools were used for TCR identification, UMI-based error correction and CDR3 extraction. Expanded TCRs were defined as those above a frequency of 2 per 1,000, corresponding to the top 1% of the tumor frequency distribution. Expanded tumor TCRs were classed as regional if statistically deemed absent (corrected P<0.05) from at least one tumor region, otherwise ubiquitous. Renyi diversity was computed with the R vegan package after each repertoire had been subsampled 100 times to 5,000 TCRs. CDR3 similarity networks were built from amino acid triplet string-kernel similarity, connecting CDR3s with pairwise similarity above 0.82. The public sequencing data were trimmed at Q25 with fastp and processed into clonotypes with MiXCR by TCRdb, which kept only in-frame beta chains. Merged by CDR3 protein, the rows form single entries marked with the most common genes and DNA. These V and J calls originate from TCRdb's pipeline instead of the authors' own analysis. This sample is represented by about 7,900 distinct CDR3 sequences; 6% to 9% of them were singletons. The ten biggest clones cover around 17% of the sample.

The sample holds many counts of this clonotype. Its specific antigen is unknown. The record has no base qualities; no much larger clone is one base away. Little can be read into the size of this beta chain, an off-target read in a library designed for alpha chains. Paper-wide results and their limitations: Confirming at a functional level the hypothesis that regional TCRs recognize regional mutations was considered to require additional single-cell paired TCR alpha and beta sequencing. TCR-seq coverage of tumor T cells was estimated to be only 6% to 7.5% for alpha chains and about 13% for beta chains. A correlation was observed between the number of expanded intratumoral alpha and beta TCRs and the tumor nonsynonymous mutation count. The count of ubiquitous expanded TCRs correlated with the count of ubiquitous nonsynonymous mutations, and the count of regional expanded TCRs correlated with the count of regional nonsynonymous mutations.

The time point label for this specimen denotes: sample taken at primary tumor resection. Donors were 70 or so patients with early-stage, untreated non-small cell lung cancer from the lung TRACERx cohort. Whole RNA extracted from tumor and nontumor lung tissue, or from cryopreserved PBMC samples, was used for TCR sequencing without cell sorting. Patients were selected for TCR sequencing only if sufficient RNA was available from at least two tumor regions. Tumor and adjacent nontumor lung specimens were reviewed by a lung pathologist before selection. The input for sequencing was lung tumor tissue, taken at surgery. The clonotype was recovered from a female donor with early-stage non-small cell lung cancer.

The CDR3 protein is CASKERNQETQYF. The DNA sequence is given as TGTGCCAGCAAGGAGCGGAACCAAGAGACCCAGTACTTC. The V gene is TRBV6-6 and the J gene is TRBJ2-5; matching of 5 bases hints at TRBD2 as the D gene. Including the terminal cysteine and phenylalanine, the CDR3 comprises 13 residues. Only the CDR3 part of the read is kept: 39 bases, read in frame from the first base. For CDR1 and CDR2, the germline V gene (reference sequence) lists MNHNY and SVGAGI. The trim is 7 bases for V and 0 bases for J, with a gap of 9 bases between the germline ends.